This T cell receptor beta chain was recorded in a study of blood T cells in healthy people across ages. There are 12 residues in the CDR3. The V gene lost 9 bases and the J gene lost 5 bases, with 10 bases spanning the gap. From germline, CDR1 is KGHDR and CDR2 SFDVKD. Together with a sample-barcoded 5' primer, a J-beta primer mix was included in a second PCR lasting about 6 to 12 cycles. The template-switch adaptor, which had 12 random nucleotides, put a tag on each cDNA molecule. TCRdb re-analysed the 5' RACE reads in MiXCR, keeping a single row per CDR3 protein. The sample includes roughly 2 million distinct CDR3 sequences, around half of them seen just once.

The sample consisted of blood. The sequence came from a woman in her thirties or forties in good health. The chain recombines TRBV24-1 with TRBJ2-1, with D perhaps matching TRBD1 or TRBD2 (5 bases each). CDR3 in amino acids: CATRSGHNEQFF. The CDR3 DNA follows: TGTGCCACCCGATCGGGACACAATGAGCAGTTCTTC.